Below, 20 T cell receptor beta chains from the same sample are listed, as sequenced in a study of graft-versus-host responses after intestinal transplantation. Clones were read by immunoSEQ multiplex PCR, and TCRdb kept only the in-frame ones, dropping some. The data hold some 97,000 clones, with roughly 84% observed a single time. Their antigens remain unidentified. The specimen comprised unstimulated CD4+ T cells sorted from spleen or lymph node cells, sampled before transplant. Receptors originate from a human donor who was the organ donor for an intestinal transplant.

The chain recombines TRBV6-1 with TRBJ1-2; D unresolved. This CDR3 contains 13 residues. The V end lost 7 bases, the J end lost 1 base, and 10 bases lay between the germline ends. Per the germline V gene, CDR1 is MNHNS and CDR2 is SASEGT. In nucleotides, the CDR3 is TGTGCCAGCATCCCCGGGTTTAACTATGGCTACACCTTC. This gives the protein CASIPGFNYGYTF.

The V gene is TRBV7-2, the J gene TRBJ2-7; the match to TRBD2 covers 16 bases. V lost 5 bases, J lost 1 base, and 11 bases stayed unmatched. The CDR3 contains 19 residues. CDR1 and CDR2 from the germline V gene are SGHTA and FQGNSA. CDR3 residues: CASSLTTGLAGGLSYEQYF. DNA of the CDR3: TGTGCCAGCAGCCTAACCACGGGACTAGCGGGGGGGCTATCCTACGAGCAGTACTTC. Using reference TRBV7-2 and TRBJ2-7 for the parts outside the CDR3, the full variable domain is GAGVSQSPSNKVTEKGKDVELRCDPISGHTALYWYRQSLGQGLEFLIYFQGNSAPDKSGLPSDRFSAERTGGSVSTLTIQRTQQEDSAVYLCASSLTTGLAGGLSYEQYFGPGTRLTVT.

The chain joins TRBV19 to TRBJ1-3, with D tentatively TRBD1 (5 bases). The V end was cut by 6 bases, the J end by 0 bases, with 9 bases between. Looked up from germline, CDR1 is LNHDA and CDR2 is SQIVND (reference sequence). The CDR3 covers 14 residues. CDR3 DNA sequence: TGTGCCAGTAGCCAGGGTTCCTCTGGAAACACCATATATTTT. Translation gives CASSQGSSGNTIYF.

V usage is TRBV9 and J usage is TRBJ2-3; D is ambiguous. Trimming took off 4 bases at V and 3 bases at J, with 3 bases between the two ends. The CDR3 contains 11 residues. Germline loops: CDR1 SGDLS, CDR2 YYNGEE. The CDR3 DNA is TGTGCCAGCAGCAAGACAGATACGCAGTATTTT. Protein sequence: CASSKTDTQYF.

The J gene is TRBJ2-3, the V gene TRBV6-5, with a tentative D call TRBD1 (7 bases). The CDR3 has 15 residues. Germline V gene sequence: CDR1 MNHEY, CDR2 SVGAGI. V was trimmed by 5 bases and J by 2 bases, leaving 14 bases between them. CDR3 coding DNA: TGTGCCAGCAGTACCCGCGGGACAGCCACAGATACGCAGTATTTT. This gives the protein CASSTRGTATDTQYF.

The rearrangement links TRBV6-6 to TRBJ1-1, with D possibly being TRBD1 (5 bases). This CDR3 spans 14 amino acids. The V end was cut by 6 bases, the J end by 4 bases, with 15 bases between. Germline lookup yields CDR1 MNHNY and CDR2 SVGAGI (reference sequence). The chain's CDR3 is CASRVGGPGTEAFF. CDR3 in DNA: TGTGCCAGCAGAGTGGGGGGTCCGGGCACTGAAGCTTTCTTT.

The table lists this clone with a few counts. This specimen includes other DNA sequences encoding the same CDR3. The chain combines TRBV19 with TRBJ1-5; 8 bases line up with TRBD1. V shed 4 bases and J 5 bases; nucleotides not matched to a gene: 1. The V gene's germline CDR1 is LNHDA and CDR2 SQIVND (reference sequence). The CDR3 length is 13 residues. DNA of the CDR3: TGTGCCAGTAGTACGACAGGGGATCAGCCCCAGCATTTT. It is translated as CASSTTGDQPQHF.

The gene calls are TRBV4-1 and TRBJ1-3; TRBD1 agrees at 8 bases. Germline CDR1 is MGHRA and CDR2 is YSYEKL. CDR3 length equals 17 residues. The junction had 14 bases not matched to a gene; V was cut back by 3 bases and J by 7 bases. The CDR3 nucleotides read TGCGCCAGCAGCCATACCTTAGTCGGACAGGGAAGGAACACCATATATTTT. Its translation is CASSHTLVGQGRNTIYF.

V usage is TRBV5-1 and J usage is TRBJ2-5; D is perhaps TRBD2 (5 bases). Trimming took off 4 bases at V and 2 bases at J, with 12 bases between the two ends. This CDR3 is 14 amino acids long. Germline V lookup: CDR1 SGHRS, CDR2 YFSETQ. The CDR3 spells CASSISGSQETQYF. Here the CDR3 DNA reads TGCGCCAGCAGCATATCGGGGTCTCAAGAGACCCAGTACTTC.

This clone was detected only once. This rearrangement joins TRBV28 to TRBJ1-2; TRBD1 is a possible D gene (5 bases). The germline V and J ends were trimmed by 4 bases and 0 bases, with 18 bases remaining between them. The CDR3 runs to 17 residues. Germline V gene lookup returns CDR1 MDHEN and CDR2 SYDVKM. CDR3 in amino acids: CASSSPESGTSNYGYTF. In DNA, the CDR3 is TGTGCCAGCAGTTCACCAGAGTCCGGGACTTCTAACTATGGCTACACCTTC.

The V and J genes are TRBV7-7 and TRBJ2-5; TRBD1 matches at 8 bases. CDR3 length: 15 residues. V lost 5 bases to trimming and J lost 1 base; unmatched junction nucleotides: 6. CDR1 and CDR2 (germline): SSHAT, FNYEAQ (reference sequence). The CDR3 bases are TGTGCCAGCAGCCTAGGACAGGGAGCCCAAGAGACCCAGTACTTC. It translates to CASSLGQGAQETQYF.

CDR3 in amino acids: CASSLVGGIGETQYF. The CDR3 nucleotides read TGTGCCAGCAGCTTGGTCGGGGGTATAGGAGAGACCCAGTACTTC. The chain recombines TRBV5-4 with TRBJ2-5, with TRBD2 as a possible D gene (6 bases). The CDR3 consists of 15 residues. Germline V gene lookup returns CDR1 SGHNT and CDR2 YYREEE (reference sequence). Trimming removed 0 bases from V and 4 bases from J, with 13 bases in between.

This rearrangement joins TRBV29-1 to TRBJ2-7; D may match TRBD1 or TRBD2 (5 bases each). Germline CDR1 SQVTM, CDR2 ANQGSEA. CDR3 size: 22 residues. Between the trimmed V and J ends, which lost 5 bases and 4 bases, there was a span of 42 bases. As DNA, the CDR3 is TGCAGCGTTAAAGCCCGTTTCTCCAACCCGGGAACTCCGCTAGGGGCCCGATACGAGCAGTACTTC. It encodes CSVKARFSNPGTPLGARYEQYF.

The V gene is TRBV5-1, the J gene TRBJ1-4, with TRBD1 matching 11 bases. Germline CDR1 and CDR2: SGHRS and YFSETQ. V lost 3 bases to trimming and J lost 6 bases; unmatched junction nucleotides: 1. The CDR3 length is 14 residues. The CDR3 bases are TGCGCCAGCAGCTGGGGACAGGGGGATGAAAAACTGTTTTTT. As protein: CASSWGQGDEKLFF.

The CDR3 DNA sequence: TGTGCCAGCAGTGACAGGGTATTGTCCAAAAACATTCAGTACTTC. This sequence encodes CASSDRVLSKNIQYF. The chain recombines TRBV6-1 with TRBJ2-4, with D perhaps matching TRBD1 (5 bases). From germline, CDR1 is MNHNS and CDR2 SASEGT. The CDR3 is 15 residues long. Trimming removed 3 bases from V and 2 bases from J, with 11 bases in between.

The chain links TRBV9 to TRBJ2-5; the D is unclear. The germline V gene encodes CDR1 SGDLS and CDR2 YYNGEE. The CDR3 has 14 residues. Trimming stripped 0 bases from V and 4 bases from J, with 10 bases between. The CDR3 DNA sequence: TGTGCCAGCAGCGTAGACGTTAATGCAGAGACCCAGTACTTC. This gives the protein CASSVDVNAETQYF.

The V gene is TRBV19, the J gene TRBJ2-5; tentatively, D is TRBD1 (6 bases). Matching the DNA end better, TRBJ2-7 makes the J call doubtful. The CDR3 contains 13 residues. The V gene's germline CDR1 is LNHDA and CDR2 SQIVND (reference sequence). As DNA, the CDR3 is TGTGCCAGTAGTGTGGGGGCAGCCTACGAGCAGTACTTC. This sequence encodes CASSVGAAYEQYF.

This clone was seen more than once but under ten times. V is TRBV5-1 and J is TRBJ1-2, with D possibly TRBD1 on 5 matching bases. CDR1 SGHRS and CDR2 YFSETQ come from the germline V gene. Trimming took off 0 bases at V and 4 bases at J, with 7 bases between the two ends. CDR3 size: 13 residues. In DNA, the CDR3 is TGCGCCAGCAGCTTGGACGGGGGCTATGGCTACACCTTC. Translation gives CASSLDGGYGYTF.

The chain carries TRBV7-9 and TRBJ2-1, with D perhaps given as TRBD1 or TRBD2 (5 bases each). The length of the CDR3 is 14 residues. Trimming pared 0 bases from V and 7 bases from J, leaving 10 bases between. Germline CDR1 is SEHNR and CDR2 is FQNEAQ (reference sequence). The CDR3 here is CASSLAARENEQFF. In nucleotides, the CDR3 is TGTGCCAGCAGCTTAGCGGCCAGGGAGAATGAGCAGTTCTTC.

The V and J genes are TRBV6-4 and TRBJ1-6; D may be TRBD1 (5 bases). Germline V gene data show CDR1 as MRHNA and CDR2 as SNTAGT. The CDR3 loop spans 14 amino acids. V lost 6 bases and J lost 7, with 13 bases in between. This chain's CDR3 is CASREQGTNSPLHF. CDR3 in DNA: TGTGCCAGCAGGGAGCAAGGGACGAATTCACCCCTCCACTTT.